This T cell receptor (beta chain) originates from a study of T cells after yellow fever vaccination (dated by TCRdb to the late 2010s). Study-level background: The SMART-Seq v4 Ultra Low Input RNA kit was used to prepare libraries from fractions with low cell numbers. Two healthy male donors, one aged 18 to 30 and one aged 30 to 40 years, made up the cohort. To track T-cell clones before and after primary and booster YFV17D yellow fever vaccination, bulk TCR alpha and beta repertoires were sequenced longitudinally. Blood was collected at multiple timepoints before and after primary and secondary immunization, and bulk PBMC replicates and cell subsets were isolated.

According to the germline V gene, CDR1 reads SGDLS and CDR2 reads YYNGEE. Inclusive of the bounding cysteine and phenylalanine, the CDR3 is 14 residues long. Just the 42-base CDR3 DNA is kept, in frame starting at base 1. V gives up 4 bases and J gives up 8 bases, and the segment between their germline ends measures 16 bases. The meaning of the sample's treatment or condition label: live attenuated yellow fever vaccine strain. A standard Ficoll-Paque protocol was used to isolate PBMCs from peripheral blood. Epitope-specific CD8 T cells were sorted with a dextramer loaded with the yellow fever NS4B epitope peptide, and anti-CD3 and anti-CD8 staining was applied. TriZol was used to extract RNA from bulk PBMCs, CD4 and CD8 fractions, and dextramer-positive and dextramer-negative fractions. Summary of the overall study and its limitations: Because the study included only a couple of donors, the extent to which the findings can be generalized is limited. The secondary T-cell response was weaker than the primary response but faster, peaking on day 5 instead of day 15. Most clones expanded after primary vaccination (roughly 96% of CD4 and 88% of CD8) were re-detected after the booster, suggesting that broad memory maintenance occurred. Computational filtering was needed because FACS-sorted repertoires could contain abundant contaminating clonotypes from the bulk population. A small fraction of clonotypes showed up in both the CD4 and CD8 compartments, probably as a result of convergent recombination.

TCR cDNA was synthesized by 5'RACE template switching, which introduced a universal primer site and unique molecular identifiers. cDNA synthesis was primed from both the TCR alpha and TCR beta constant segments. Two PCR steps were used to amplify libraries, with sample barcodes and sequencing adapters being added in the second step. Sequencing of libraries was done on Illumina HiSeq 2500 (2x100 bp) or NovaSeq (2x150 bp). The study's own analysis went as follows. Demultiplexing of reads and collapsing into UMI consensus sequences were performed with MIGEC, and V(D)J alignment was carried out with MiXCR. Vaccine-responding clonotypes were defined with edgeR using replicate PBMC samples, requiring FDR below 0.01 and a log2 fold change above 5 up to day 15. Bulk clonotypes were assigned CD4 or CD8 identity according to which sequenced CD4 or CD8 repertoire held them at higher abundance. Clonotypes enriched at least 10-fold in dextramer-positive over dextramer-negative fractions were defined as NS4B-specific, and CD4-biased clonotypes were excluded. TCRdb trimmed the raw reads at Q25, called clones with MiXCR and kept productive beta chains. Each record represents a unique CDR3 protein, reported with the most common genes and DNA among its rows. TCRdb assigned the V and J calls; the authors' analysis was not used. The sample data list 50,000 or so distinct CDR3 sequences, and about 6.6% of these were observed just once. The ten largest clones add up to approximately 25% of the sample.

This clonotype was detected many times. No base qualities exist here, and no much larger clone lies one base off it. The specimen was CD8+ T cells not binding an NS4B(214-222) dextramer, sorted from PBMCs, collected around 45 days after the first yellow fever vaccination. The sample's cell subset or site, from its label and the paper: NS4B epitope dextramer-negative CD8 T cells. This chain joins TRBV9 to TRBJ2-1; tentative D gene TRBD2, with 6 bases matching. This clonotype was sampled from a young man who received the YFV17D yellow fever vaccine. The CDR3 reads as follows: CASSSIGGAHEQFF. The DNA reads TGTGCCAGCAGCTCCATAGGAGGGGCGCATGAGCAGTTCTTC.